The 21 T cell receptor beta chains below come from one sample, sequenced in a study of shared clonotypes between healthy human individuals. TCRdb's table, derived via immunoSEQ multiplex PCR, lists solely in-frame clones and lacks some. The sample includes around 500,000 clones, roughly 78% of them seen just once. Sequenced input: PBMCs. The receptors originated from a woman aged 40 to 55 in good health. Some clones in this sample may be carry-over from other donors' samples.

This chain uses TRBV11-1 with TRBJ2-2, with D possibly being TRBD1 (6 bases). CDR3 size: 13 residues. Germline values: CDR1 SGHAT, CDR2 FQDESV (reference sequence). Trimming stripped 0 bases from V and 9 bases from J, with 8 bases between. CDR3 DNA: TGTGCCAGCAGCTTAGCTTGGGGGCGGGAGCTGTTTTTT. The encoded protein is CASSLAWGRELFF.

The chain has TRBV11-1 and TRBJ2-2; D is possibly TRBD1 (6 bases). The CDR3 length is 13 residues. CDR1 is SGHAT and CDR2 is FQDESV in the germline V gene (reference sequence). V was clipped by 2 bases and J by 7 bases, with 8 bases between them. CDR3: CASSLQGIGELFF. CDR3 DNA: TGTGCCAGCAGCTTACAGGGGATCGGGGAGCTGTTTTTT.

V and J are TRBV5-4 and TRBJ2-3; 8 nucleotides line up with TRBD1. Germline V gene data show CDR1 as SGHNT and CDR2 as YYREEE (reference sequence). The CDR3 loop spans 16 amino acids. J gave up 4 bases and V 0 bases, and 7 bases lay outside the gene matches. This CDR3 reads CASSLGQGTISDTQYF. The CDR3 DNA is TGTGCCAGCAGCTTGGGACAGGGGACGATATCAGATACGCAGTATTTT.

V gene TRBV28 combines with J gene TRBJ2-7; a weak D match, TRBD2 (6 bases). CDR1 and CDR2 (germline): MDHEN, SYDVKM. CDR3 length: 15 residues. V shed 5 bases and J shed 0 bases, with 14 bases lying between them. The CDR3 loop is CASSLPGLSSYEQYF. CDR3 nucleotides: TGTGCCAGCAGTCTCCCGGGACTCAGCTCCTACGAGCAGTACTTC.

To note about this clone: At one of its ends the junction is not consistent with the germline gene, which may arise from a read error. The gene calls are TRBV2 and TRBJ2-3; 8 nucleotides align to TRBD2. This CDR3 is built from 13 residues. CDR1 and CDR2 from the germline V gene are SNHLY and FYNNEI. The CDR3: CASTSGTTDTQYF. CDR3 bases: TGTGCGAGCACTAGCGGAACCACAGATACGCAGTATTTT.

This sequence joins TRBV7-9 and TRBJ2-1; 9 bases line up with TRBD2. V was clipped by 5 bases and J by 5 bases; unmatched bases: 4. This CDR3 contains 14 residues. CDR1 is SEHNR and CDR2 is FQNEAQ in the germline V gene (reference sequence). The CDR3 sequence is CASSMGLADNEQFF. The DNA for the CDR3 is TGTGCCAGCAGCATGGGACTAGCCGACAATGAGCAGTTCTTC.

This chain joins TRBV27 and TRBJ2-7; D gene ambiguous. The CDR3 spans 11 residues. V was cut by 4 bases and J by 5 bases, with 6 bases left in between. CDR1 and CDR2 (germline): MNHEY, SMNVEV (reference sequence). DNA of the CDR3: TGTGCCAGCAGTTCTCCCCACGAGCAGTACTTC. Residues: CASSSPHEQYF.

The chain recombines TRBV21-1 with TRBJ2-1. TRBV21-1 is shown as a pseudogene. The CDR3 totals 11 residues. The CDR3 bases are TGTGCCCGCCGGGGACCCCTTGAGCAGTTCTTC. This codes for CARRGPLEQFF.

This chain uses TRBV20-1 with TRBJ2-7; the D gene is possibly TRBD1 (5 bases). Per the germline V gene, CDR1 is DFQATT and CDR2 is SNEGSKA (reference sequence). This CDR3 is 11 amino acids long. The ends were cut back, 6 bases at V and 5 bases at J, with 11 bases in the middle. The CDR3, as DNA: TGCAGTGCGACCTTGACAGACGAGCAGTACTTC. Protein product: CSATLTDEQYF.

In this sample, this clone turned up once. The chain recombines TRBV6-1 with TRBJ1-5; D gene uncertain. The CDR3 runs 15 residues. CDR1 MNHNS and CDR2 SASEGT come from the germline V gene. The V end was cut by 1 base, the J end by 0 bases, with 7 bases between. For the CDR3, the DNA is TGTGCCAGCAGTGAAGGAGATTATAGCAATCAGCCCCAGCATTTT. As protein: CASSEGDYSNQPQHF.

This clone was counted between two and nine times. The chain uses TRBV5-1 and TRBJ1-1, with D perhaps matching TRBD1 (5 bases). Trimming shortened V by 4 bases and J by 5 bases, and 15 bases separated the two germline ends. CDR1 SGHRS and CDR2 YFSETQ come from the germline V gene. The CDR3 runs to 14 residues. CDR3 loop: CASSVEGRATEAFF. As DNA, the CDR3 is TGCGCCAGCAGCGTGGAGGGGCGGGCGACTGAAGCTTTCTTT. Variable domain in full (rest from reference TRBV5-1 and TRBJ1-1): KAGVTQTPRYLIKTRGQQVTLSCSPISGHRSVSWYQQTPGQGLQFLFEYFSETQRNKGNFPGRFSGRQFSNSRSEMNVSTLELGDSALYLCASSVEGRATEAFFGQGTRLTVV.

The chain links TRBV7-9 to TRBJ2-3; 8 bases are shared with TRBD2. CDR3 length equals 17 residues. Germline assignment: CDR1 SEHNR and CDR2 FQNEAQ (reference sequence). V shed 5 bases, J shed 0 bases, and the junction held 10 bases outside the gene matches. CDR3: CASSPDLAGSSTDTQYF. DNA of the CDR3: TGTGCCAGCAGCCCCGATTTAGCGGGGTCTAGCACAGATACGCAGTATTTT.

Remarks on this clone: Given a far larger clone just one base away, this is likely a sequencing read error. This chain uses TRBV28 with TRBJ1-2; no reliable D call. Germline loops: CDR1 MDHEN, CDR2 SYDVKM. CDR3 length: 12 amino acids. The CDR3 sequence is CVSSLRLYGYTF. CDR3 DNA: TGTGTCAGCAGCCTTCGACTGTATGGCTACACCTTC.

This clone was seen only a few times. The chain is built from TRBV7-2 and TRBJ1-2; weak D call: TRBD1 (5 bases). The length of the CDR3 is 13 residues. Germline-derived CDR1 and CDR2 are SGHTA and FQGNSA. V lost 5 bases and J lost 8, with 15 bases in between. CDR3 sequence reads: CASSPGPNGGYTF. CDR3 in DNA: TGTGCCAGCAGCCCGGGACCCAACGGGGGCTACACCTTC.

This clone showed up many times. This chain joins TRBV28 and TRBJ2-7, with 10 bases aligning to TRBD1. V was clipped by 10 bases and J by 4 bases; unmatched bases: 7. The CDR3 runs to 13 residues. From germline, CDR1 is MDHEN and CDR2 SYDVKM. The CDR3 coding sequence is TGTGCCACCTCGACAGGGGGCTTGTACGAGCAGTACTTC. Protein product: CATSTGGLYEQYF.

The V and J genes are TRBV15 and TRBJ2-1; no firm D call. CDR1 and CDR2 from the germline V gene are LNHNV and YYDKDF (reference sequence). The ends were cut back, 4 bases at V and 3 bases at J, with 10 bases in the middle. The CDR3 consists of 14 residues. The CDR3 loop reads CATSIADRYNEQFF. The CDR3 DNA sequence: TGTGCCACCAGCATCGCGGACCGCTACAATGAGCAGTTCTTC.

This clone was recorded only once. V usage is TRBV19 and J usage is TRBJ2-1; TRBD1 might be the D (6 bases). The CDR3 is 15 amino acids. V was shortened by 3 bases and J by 2 bases, with 11 bases between the two germline ends. Germline CDR1 LNHDA, CDR2 SQIVND (reference sequence). The CDR3 bases are TGTGCCAGTAGTATCTCCGGGACAACCTACAATGAGCAGTTCTTC. It specifies CASSISGTTYNEQFF.

This clone was seen only a few times. The chain links TRBV29-1 to TRBJ1-6; D is perhaps TRBD1 (5 bases). CDR1 SQVTM and CDR2 ANQGSEA come from the germline V gene. Trimming took off 6 bases at V and 5 bases at J, with 11 bases between the two ends. The CDR3 sequence is 13 residues long. CDR3 protein: CSVGQDNNSPLHF. CDR3 coding DNA: TGCAGCGTCGGACAAGACAATAATTCACCCCTCCACTTT.

CDR3 in amino acids: CAWSVFRTGSPDEQYF. The CDR3 DNA sequence: TGTGCCTGGAGTGTTTTTCGGACTGGTTCCCCGGACGAGCAGTACTTC. The genes are TRBV30 and TRBJ2-7; weak D call: TRBD2 (5 bases). This CDR3 is built from 16 residues. V lost 0 bases and J 5 bases, leaving 20 bases between the germline ends. The germline V gene encodes CDR1 GTSNPN and CDR2 SVGIG (reference sequence). Full variable domain (outside the CDR3, taken from reference TRBV30 and TRBJ2-7): SQTIHQWPATLVQPVGSPLSLECTVEGTSNPNLYWYRQAAGRGLQLLFYSVGIGQISSEVPQNLSASRPQDRQFILSSKKLLLSDSGFYLCAWSVFRTGSPDEQYFGPGTRLTVT.

The gene calls are TRBV29-1 and TRBJ2-3, with unresolved D. CDR3 size: 13 residues. From germline, CDR1 is SQVTM and CDR2 ANQGSEA. Trimming pared 6 bases from V and 7 bases from J, leaving 17 bases between. The CDR3 spells CSVRVTTGYTQYF. The CDR3 coding sequence is TGCAGCGTACGGGTGACGACGGGTTATACGCAGTATTTT.

The chain couples TRBV30 to TRBJ1-4; TRBD1 matches at 7 bases. Germline CDR1 reads GTSNPN; CDR2 reads SVGIG (reference sequence). The CDR3 has 18 residues. Unmatched junction bases numbered 18, after V lost 1 base and J lost 7 bases. CDR3 sequence (DNA): TGTGCCTGGAGTGGGCAAACTGCCTACAGGGGAAGGAGTGAAAAACTGTTTTTT. Translating gives CAWSGQTAYRGRSEKLFF. The full variable domain, with the rest looked up from reference TRBV30 and TRBJ1-4, is SQTIHQWPATLVQPVGSPLSLECTVEGTSNPNLYWYRQAAGRGLQLLFYSVGIGQISSEVPQNLSASRPQDRQFILSSKKLLLSDSGFYLCAWSGQTAYRGRSEKLFFGSGTQLSVL.